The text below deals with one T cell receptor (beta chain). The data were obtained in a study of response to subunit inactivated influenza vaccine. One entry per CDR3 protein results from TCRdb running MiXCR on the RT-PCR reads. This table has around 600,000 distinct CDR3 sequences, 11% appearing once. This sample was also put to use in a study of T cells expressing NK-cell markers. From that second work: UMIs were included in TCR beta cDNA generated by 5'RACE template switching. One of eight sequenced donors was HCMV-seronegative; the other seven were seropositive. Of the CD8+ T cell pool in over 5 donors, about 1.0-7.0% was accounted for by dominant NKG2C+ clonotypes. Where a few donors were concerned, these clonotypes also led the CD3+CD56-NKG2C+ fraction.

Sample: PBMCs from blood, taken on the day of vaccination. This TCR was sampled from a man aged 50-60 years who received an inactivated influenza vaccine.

CDR3 in DNA: TGTGCCAGCAGTTCTCAGGGGGAGGGACAGCCCCAGCATTTT. It specifies CASSSQGEGQPQHF. This chain links TRBV5-6 with TRBJ1-5; 7 bases align to TRBD1. CDR1 and CDR2 (germline): SGHDT, YYEEEE. Unmatched junction bases numbered 9, after V lost 5 bases and J lost 7 bases. CDR3 length: 14 residues.